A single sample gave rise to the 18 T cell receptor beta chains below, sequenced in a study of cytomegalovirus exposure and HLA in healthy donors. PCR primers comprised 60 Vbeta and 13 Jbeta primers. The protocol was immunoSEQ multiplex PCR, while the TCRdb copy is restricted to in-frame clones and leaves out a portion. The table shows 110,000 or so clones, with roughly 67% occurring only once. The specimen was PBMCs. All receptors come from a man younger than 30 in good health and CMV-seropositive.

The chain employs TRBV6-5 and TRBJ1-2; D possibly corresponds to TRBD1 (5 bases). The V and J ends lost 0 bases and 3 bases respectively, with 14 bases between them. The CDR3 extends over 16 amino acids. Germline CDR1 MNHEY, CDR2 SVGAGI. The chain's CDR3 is CASSYSTRGLDYGYTF. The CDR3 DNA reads TGTGCCAGCAGTTACTCGACGCGGGGCCTTGACTATGGCTACACCTTC.

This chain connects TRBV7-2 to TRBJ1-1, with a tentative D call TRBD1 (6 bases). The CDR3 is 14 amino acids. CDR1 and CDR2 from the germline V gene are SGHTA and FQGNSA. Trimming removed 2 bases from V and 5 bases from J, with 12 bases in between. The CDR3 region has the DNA TGTGCCAGCAGCTTAAAGGCCGGACAGACTGAAGCTTTCTTT. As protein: CASSLKAGQTEAFF.

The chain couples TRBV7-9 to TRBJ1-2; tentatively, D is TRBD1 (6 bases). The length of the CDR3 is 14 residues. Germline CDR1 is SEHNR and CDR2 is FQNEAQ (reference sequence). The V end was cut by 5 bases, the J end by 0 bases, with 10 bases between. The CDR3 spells CASSRGAPNYGYTF. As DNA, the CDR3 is TGTGCCAGCAGCCGGGGGGCCCCTAACTATGGCTACACCTTC.

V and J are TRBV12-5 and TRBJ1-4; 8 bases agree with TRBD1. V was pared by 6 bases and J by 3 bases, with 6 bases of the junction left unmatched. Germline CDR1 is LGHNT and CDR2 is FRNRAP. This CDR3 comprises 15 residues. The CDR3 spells CASGPGQGPNEKLFF. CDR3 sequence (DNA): TGTGCTAGTGGACCAGGACAGGGACCTAATGAAAAACTGTTTTTT.

The CDR3 DNA reads TGTGCCAGCAGTCCCTTCCGGGGTAGGTCCTACGAGCAGTACTTC. Its translation is CASSPFRGRSYEQYF. The chain is built from TRBV6-5 and TRBJ2-7; D is perhaps TRBD2 (5 bases). V lost 5 bases to trimming and J lost 1 base, with 15 bases between them. The CDR3 consists of 15 residues. Germline assignment: CDR1 MNHEY and CDR2 SVGAGI.

The CDR3 sequence: CASSLQLVPSTPEETQYF. The DNA of the CDR3 is TGTGCCAGCAGCCTACAACTAGTACCTAGTACTCCAGAAGAGACCCAGTACTTC. The chain is built from TRBV7-2 and TRBJ2-5; possible D gene TRBD2, 5 bases. The V and J ends lost 5 bases and 3 bases respectively, with 25 bases between them. Per the germline V gene, CDR1 is SGHTA and CDR2 is FQGNSA. The CDR3 is made up of 18 amino acids.

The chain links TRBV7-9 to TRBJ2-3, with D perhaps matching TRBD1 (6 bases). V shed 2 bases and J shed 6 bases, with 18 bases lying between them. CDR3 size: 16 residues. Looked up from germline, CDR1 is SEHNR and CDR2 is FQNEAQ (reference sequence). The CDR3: CASSLMAPGVVDTQYF. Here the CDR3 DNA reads TGTGCCAGCAGCTTAATGGCCCCAGGGGTCGTCGATACGCAGTATTTT.

The DNA of the CDR3 is TGTGCCAGCAGCTTTTGGTTTCAGCCAGACTACGAGCAGTACGTC. Protein product: CASSFWFQPDYEQYV. The gene calls are TRBV7-8 and TRBJ2-7, with no clear D. V lost 3 bases and J lost 3, with 15 bases in between. This CDR3 is built from 15 residues. Germline V CDR1 and CDR2: SGHVS, FQNEAQ.

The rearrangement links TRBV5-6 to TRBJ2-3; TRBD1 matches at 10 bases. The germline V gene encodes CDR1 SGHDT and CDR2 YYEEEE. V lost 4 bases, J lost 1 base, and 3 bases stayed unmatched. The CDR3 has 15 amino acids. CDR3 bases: TGTGCCAGCAGCGCCGGGACAGGGGGCACAGATACGCAGTATTTT. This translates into CASSAGTGGTDTQYF.

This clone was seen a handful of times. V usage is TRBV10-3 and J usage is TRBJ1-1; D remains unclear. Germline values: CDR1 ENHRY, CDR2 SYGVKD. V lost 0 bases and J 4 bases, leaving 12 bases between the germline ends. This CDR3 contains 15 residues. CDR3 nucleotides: TGTGCCATCAGTGAGTCGGTAGCTCGCGGCACTGAAGCTTTCTTT. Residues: CAISESVARGTEAFF.

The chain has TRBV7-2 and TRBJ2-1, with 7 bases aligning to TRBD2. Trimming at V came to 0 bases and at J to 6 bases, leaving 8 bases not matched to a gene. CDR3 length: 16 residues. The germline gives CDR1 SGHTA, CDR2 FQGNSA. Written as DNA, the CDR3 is TGTGCCAGCAGCTTAGCGCTTGGGCGGGGGATCAATGAGCAGTTCTTC. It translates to CASSLALGRGINEQFF.

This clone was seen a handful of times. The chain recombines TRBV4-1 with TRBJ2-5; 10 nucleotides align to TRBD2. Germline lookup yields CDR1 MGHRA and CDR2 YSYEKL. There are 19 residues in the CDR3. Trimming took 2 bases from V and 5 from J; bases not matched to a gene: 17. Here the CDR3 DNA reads TGCGCCAGCAGCCAACCCCAGCCGCTAGCGGGGGAGCCGTGGGAGACCCAGTACTTC. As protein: CASSQPQPLAGEPWETQYF.

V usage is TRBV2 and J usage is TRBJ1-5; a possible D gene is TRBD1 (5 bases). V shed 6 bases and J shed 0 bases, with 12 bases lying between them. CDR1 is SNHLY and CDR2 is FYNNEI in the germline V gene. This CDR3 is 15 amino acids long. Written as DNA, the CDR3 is TGTGCCAGCAGGCTGGGGGGAGTTAGCAATCAGCCCCAGCATTTT. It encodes CASRLGGVSNQPQHF.

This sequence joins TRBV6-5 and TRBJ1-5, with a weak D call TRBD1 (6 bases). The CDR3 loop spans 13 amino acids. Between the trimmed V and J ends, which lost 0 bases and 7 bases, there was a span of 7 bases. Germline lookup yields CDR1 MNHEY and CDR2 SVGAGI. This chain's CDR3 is CASSYSGQQPQHF. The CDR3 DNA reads TGTGCCAGCAGTTACTCAGGACAGCAGCCCCAGCATTTT.

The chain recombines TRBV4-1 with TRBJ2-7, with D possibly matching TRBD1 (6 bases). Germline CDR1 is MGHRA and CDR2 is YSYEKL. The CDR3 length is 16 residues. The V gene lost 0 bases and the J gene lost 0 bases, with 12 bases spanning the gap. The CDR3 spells CASSQDPGHLSYEQYF. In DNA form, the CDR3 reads TGCGCCAGCAGCCAAGACCCGGGACACCTCTCCTACGAGCAGTACTTC.

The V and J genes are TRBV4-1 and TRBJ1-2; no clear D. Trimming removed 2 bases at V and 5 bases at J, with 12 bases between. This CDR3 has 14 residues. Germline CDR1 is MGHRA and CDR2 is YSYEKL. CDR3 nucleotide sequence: TGCGCCAGCAGCCAATTGACGGGAGATTATGGCTACACCTTC. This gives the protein CASSQLTGDYGYTF.

The CDR3 DNA follows: TGTGCCAGCAGCCGAGTCAGGAATTTGGCTTCCTACGAGCAGTACTTC. Its translation is CASSRVRNLASYEQYF. The chain joins TRBV11-3 to TRBJ2-7; no firm D call. Between the trimmed V and J ends, which lost 5 bases and 1 base, there was a span of 18 bases. CDR3 length: 16 residues. In germline, CDR1 is SGHNT, CDR2 YENEEA.

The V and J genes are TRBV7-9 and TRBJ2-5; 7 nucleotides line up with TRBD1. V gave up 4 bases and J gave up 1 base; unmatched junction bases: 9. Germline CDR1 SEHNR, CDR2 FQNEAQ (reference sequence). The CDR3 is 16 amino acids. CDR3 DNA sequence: TGTGCCAGCAGCTCTGACGATTGGGACAGCCAAGAGACCCAGTACTTC. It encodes CASSSDDWDSQETQYF.